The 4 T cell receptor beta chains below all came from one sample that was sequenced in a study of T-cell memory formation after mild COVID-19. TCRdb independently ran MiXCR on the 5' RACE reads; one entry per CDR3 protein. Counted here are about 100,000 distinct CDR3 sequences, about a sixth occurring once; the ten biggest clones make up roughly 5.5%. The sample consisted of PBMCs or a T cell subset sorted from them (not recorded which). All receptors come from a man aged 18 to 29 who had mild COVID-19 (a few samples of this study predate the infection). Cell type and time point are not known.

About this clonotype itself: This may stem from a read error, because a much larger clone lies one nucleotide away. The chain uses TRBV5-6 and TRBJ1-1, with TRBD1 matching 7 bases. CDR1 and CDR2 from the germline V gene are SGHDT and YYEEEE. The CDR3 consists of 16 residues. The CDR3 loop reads CDSSPDGGTGDTEAFF. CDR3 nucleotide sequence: TGTGACAGCAGCCCCGACGGGGGCACAGGGGACACTGAAGCTTTCTTT. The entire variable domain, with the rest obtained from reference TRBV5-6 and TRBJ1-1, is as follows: DAGVTQSPTHLIKTRGQQVTLRCSPKSGHDTVSWYQQALGQGPQFIFQYYEEEERQRGNFPDRFSGHQFPNYSSELNVNALLLGDSALYLCDSSPDGGTGDTEAFFGQGTRLTVV.

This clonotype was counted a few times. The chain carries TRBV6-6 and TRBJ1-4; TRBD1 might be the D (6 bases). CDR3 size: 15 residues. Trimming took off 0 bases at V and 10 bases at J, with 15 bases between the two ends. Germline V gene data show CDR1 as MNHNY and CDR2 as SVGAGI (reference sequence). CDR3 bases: TGTGCCAGCAGTTACTCTAGAGGGGGTGCTGGAAAACTGTTTTTT. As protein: CASSYSRGGAGKLFF.

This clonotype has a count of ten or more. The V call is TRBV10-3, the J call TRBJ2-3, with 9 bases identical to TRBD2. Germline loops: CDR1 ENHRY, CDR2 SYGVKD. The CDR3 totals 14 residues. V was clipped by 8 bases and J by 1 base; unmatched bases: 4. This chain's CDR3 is CAIRRLAGTDTQYF. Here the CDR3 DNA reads TGTGCCATCCGGAGACTAGCGGGCACAGATACGCAGTATTTT.

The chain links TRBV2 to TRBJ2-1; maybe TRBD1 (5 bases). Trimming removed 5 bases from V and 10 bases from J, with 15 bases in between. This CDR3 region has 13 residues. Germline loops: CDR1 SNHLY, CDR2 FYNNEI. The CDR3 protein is CASSRTRSGEQFF. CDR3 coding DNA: TGTGCCAGCAGTCGGACACGATCGGGCGAGCAGTTCTTC.